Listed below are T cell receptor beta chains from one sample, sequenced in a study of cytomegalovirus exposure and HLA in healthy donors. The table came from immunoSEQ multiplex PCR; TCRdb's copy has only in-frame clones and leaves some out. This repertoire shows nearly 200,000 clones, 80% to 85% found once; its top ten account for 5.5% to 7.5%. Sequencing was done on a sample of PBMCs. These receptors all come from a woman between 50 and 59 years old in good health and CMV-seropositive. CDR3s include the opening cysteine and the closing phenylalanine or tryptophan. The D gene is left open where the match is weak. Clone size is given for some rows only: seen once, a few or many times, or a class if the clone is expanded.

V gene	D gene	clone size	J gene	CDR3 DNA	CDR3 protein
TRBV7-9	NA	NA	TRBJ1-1	TGTTCCAGCAGCTTAGAAAGCTCGAAAGCTTTCTTT	CSSSLESSKAFF
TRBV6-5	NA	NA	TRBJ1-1	TGTGCCAGCAGTTACTCGGTCAGGAACACTGAAGCTTTCTTT	CASSYSVRNTEAFF
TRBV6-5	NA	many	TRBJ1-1	TGTGCCAGCAGTTACGGCCCGAACACTGAAGCTTTCTTT	CASSYGPNTEAFF
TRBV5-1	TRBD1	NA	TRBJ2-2	TGCGCCAGCAGCCAGGGGGCCGGGGAGCTGTTTTTT	CASSQGAGELFF
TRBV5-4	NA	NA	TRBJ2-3	TGTGCCAGCAGCCGAGTCGGCGGGGGCGTACCAAATACGCAGTATTTT	CASSRVGGGVPNTQYF
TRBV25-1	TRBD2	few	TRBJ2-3	TGTGCCAGCAGCAAAGGTACTAGCGCAAGCACAGATACGCAGTATTTT	CASSKGTSASTDTQYF
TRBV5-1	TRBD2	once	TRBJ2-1	TGCGCCAGCAGCCTTTCAACTAGCGGGGGATATAATGAGCAGTTCTTC	CASSLSTSGGYNEQFF
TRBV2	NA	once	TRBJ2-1	TGTGCCAGCAGAGAGCGGTTGAGCTCCTACAATGAGCAGTTCTTC	CASRERLSSYNEQFF
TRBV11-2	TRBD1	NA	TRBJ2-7	TGTGCCAGCAGCTCTGGACAGGGCCTCTCCTACGAGCAGTACTTC	CASSSGQGLSYEQYF
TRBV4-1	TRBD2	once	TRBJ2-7	TGCGCCAGCAGCCAAGCTCCCGGGACTAGCGGGAGTTGGGAGCAGTACTTC	CASSQAPGTSGSWEQYF
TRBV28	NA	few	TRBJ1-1	TGTGCCAGCAGTCCATCAGGATACTTGGAAGCTTTCTTT	CASSPSGYLEAFF
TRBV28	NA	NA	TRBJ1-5	TGTGCCAGCAGCTCACGAGGGCGCAGTCAGCCCCAGCATTTT	CASSSRGRSQPQHF
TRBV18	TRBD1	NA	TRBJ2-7	TGTGCCAGCTCACCCGGGACAGGGGAGTACGAGCAGTACTTC	CASSPGTGEYEQYF
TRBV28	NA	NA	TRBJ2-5	TGTGCCAGCATCCCTTCTGAGACCCAGTACTTC	CASIPSETQYF
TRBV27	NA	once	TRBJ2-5	TGTGCCAGCAGTCCGAGGGAGACCCAGTACTTC	CASSPRETQYF
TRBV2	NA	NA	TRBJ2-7	TGTGCCAGCAGTAGGAGACAGAGCTCCTACGAGCAGTACTTC	CASSRRQSSYEQYF
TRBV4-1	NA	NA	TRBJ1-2	TGCGCCAGCAGCCAAGACAATAACTATGGCTACACCTTC	CASSQDNNYGYTF
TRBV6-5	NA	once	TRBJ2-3	TGTGCCAGCAGTTTACAGGTGGGGACAGATACGCAGTATTTT	CASSLQVGTDTQYF
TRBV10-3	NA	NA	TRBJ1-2	TGTGCCATCAGTGAGTCGGGAGCCCCAGAATATGGCTACACCTTC	CAISESGAPEYGYTF
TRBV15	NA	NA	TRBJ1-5	TGTGCCACCAGCAGGACAGTTTACAATCAGCCCCAGCATTTT	CATSRTVYNQPQHF
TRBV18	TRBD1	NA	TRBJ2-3	TGTGCCAGCTCGTTACAGGGGGCGACCACAGATACGCAGTATTTT	CASSLQGATTDTQYF
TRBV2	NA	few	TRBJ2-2	TGTGCCAGCAGTGGACAAGGGGCCGGGGAGCTGTTTTTT	CASSGQGAGELFF
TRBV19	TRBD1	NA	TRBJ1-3	TGTGCCAGTACAAGCCCCAGGGGGCTCTCTGGAAACACCATATATTTT	CASTSPRGLSGNTIYF
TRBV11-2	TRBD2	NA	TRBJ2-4	TGTGCCAGCAGCCCCCTAGCGGGCGGAACCAAAAACATTCAGTACTTC	CASSPLAGGTKNIQYF
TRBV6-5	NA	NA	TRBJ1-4	TGTGCCAGCAGTTACATGAGAAATGAAAAACTGTTTTTT	CASSYMRNEKLFF
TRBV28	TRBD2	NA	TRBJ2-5	TGTGCCAGCAGTTTGCATACCACCCTTTTAGCGGGAGTAGAGACCCAGTACTTC	CASSLHTTLLAGVETQYF
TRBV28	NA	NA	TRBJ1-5	TGTGCCAGCAGTTTTTGGCCCCAGCCCCAGCATTTT	CASSFWPQPQHF
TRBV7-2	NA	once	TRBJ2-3	TGTGCCAGCAGCCCCCGGGGGATTACAGATACGCAGTATTTT	CASSPRGITDTQYF
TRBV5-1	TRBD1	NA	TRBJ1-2	TGCGCCAGCAGCCCGGGACAGGGGGCGGGAGGCTACACCTTC	CASSPGQGAGGYTF
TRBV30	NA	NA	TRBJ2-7	TGTGCCTGGACCCGTGAAGGGCAGGGAGGGGGGAGGGAGCAGTACTTC	CAWTREGQGGGREQYF